Shown below are 3 T cell receptor beta chains from a single sample sequenced in a study of identical twins. MiXCR was run by TCRdb on the 5' RACE reads, yielding one entry per CDR3 protein. The sample lists about 690,000 distinct CDR3 sequences, around 6.1% seen once, with roughly 1.6% in the top ten. Sequencing input: naive T cells sorted from blood. Every receptor here comes from a man aged 18 to 30 in good health.

The chain has TRBV3-1 and TRBJ2-7; D gene ambiguous. This CDR3 contains 12 residues. CDR1 is LGHDT and CDR2 is YNNKEL in the germline V gene (reference sequence). V was trimmed by 4 bases and J by 5 bases, leaving 9 bases between them. The CDR3 sequence: CASSLTPHEQYV. The CDR3 bases are TGTGCCAGCAGCCTCACCCCTCACGAGCAGTACGTC.

This clonotype occurred a few times. The rearrangement uses TRBV5-1 and TRBJ2-1, with TRBD2 matching over 14 bases. Germline CDR1 reads SGHRS; CDR2 reads YFSETQ. The CDR3 has 18 residues. J was trimmed by 9 bases and V by 4 bases; bases with no gene match: 15. The CDR3 reads CASSTQPPGLAGEGEQFF. The CDR3 DNA is TGCGCCAGCAGCACCCAACCACCGGGACTAGCGGGAGAGGGTGAGCAGTTCTTC.

This clonotype has a count of ten or more. This chain joins TRBV20-1 and TRBJ2-1; 8 nucleotides line up with TRBD2. Germline V gene data show CDR1 as DFQATT and CDR2 as SNEGSKA (reference sequence). The CDR3 sequence is 15 residues long. V shed 5 bases, J shed 5 bases, and the junction held 11 bases outside the gene matches. Written as DNA, the CDR3 is TGCAGTGCTGCCCCTATCCTAGCGGGTAACAATGAGCAGTTCTTC. This encodes CSAAPILAGNNEQFF.